What follows are 17 T cell receptor beta chains derived from one specimen sequenced in a study of shared clonotypes between healthy human individuals. Clones were sequenced by immunoSEQ multiplex PCR, and TCRdb holds only the in-frame ones, with some missing. The table lists hundreds of thousands of clones, about 91% of them singletons, with approximately 25% in the top ten. Naive CD8 cells lacked CD45RO and underwent positive selection for CCR7, leaving out terminally differentiated effector memory CD45RA+ cells. Sequencing used naive CD8+ T cells sorted from blood. These receptor sequences come from a man aged 30 to 39 in good health.

This chain connects TRBV4-1 to TRBJ1-2, with D possibly matching TRBD1 (6 bases). Trimming removed 0 bases at V and 8 bases at J, with 10 bases between. This CDR3 has 13 residues. Germline V gene data show CDR1 as MGHRA and CDR2 as YSYEKL. In nucleotides, the CDR3 is TGCGCCAGCAGCCAAGAAGCAGGGGACGGCTACACCTTC. Amino acids: CASSQEAGDGYTF.

The gene calls are TRBV29-1 and TRBJ1-1, with 9 bases matching TRBD1. The germline V gene encodes CDR1 SQVTM and CDR2 ANQGSEA. The CDR3 has 12 residues. Germline trimming cut 6 bases from V and 7 bases from J; bases unmatched to any gene: 6. CDR3 coding DNA: TGCAGCGTCCGACAGGGGGATTTTGAAGCTTTCTTT. Residues: CSVRQGDFEAFF.

V and J are TRBV7-3 and TRBJ2-3; no reliable D call. Germline lookup yields CDR1 SGHTA and CDR2 FQGTGA. This CDR3 contains 15 residues. Deletions cut 1 base from V and 6 bases from J, with 14 bases between. DNA of the CDR3: TGTGCCAGCAGCTTAATGCCGTCACAATTGGATACGCAGTATTTT. It encodes CASSLMPSQLDTQYF.

This clone was observed a single time. V and J are TRBV28 and TRBJ2-3; D perhaps matches TRBD2 (5 bases). Trimming cost V 7 bases and J 4 bases, with 15 bases left between them. The germline CDR1 and CDR2 sequences are MDHEN and SYDVKM. This CDR3 is 14 amino acids long. The CDR3, as DNA: TGTGCCAGCACTCATACCTTGGGAGCAGATACGCAGTATTTT. It yields the protein CASTHTLGADTQYF. Using reference TRBV28 and TRBJ2-3 for the parts outside the CDR3, the full variable domain is DVKVTQSSRYLVKRTGEKVFLECVQDMDHENMFWYRQDPGLGLRLIYFSYDVKMKEKGDIPEGYSVSREKKERFSLILESASTNQTSMYLCASTHTLGADTQYFGPGTRLTVL.

V gene TRBV29-1 combines with J gene TRBJ2-7; a weak D match, TRBD2 (6 bases). Germline V lookup: CDR1 SQVTM, CDR2 ANQGSEA. V gave up 5 bases and J gave up 3 bases, with 11 bases separating them. The CDR3 is made up of 12 amino acids. CDR3 sequence reads: CSVRFSGYEQYF. In DNA, the CDR3 is TGCAGCGTTCGTTTTAGCGGCTACGAGCAGTACTTC.

V usage is TRBV4-3 and J usage is TRBJ2-1, with D perhaps matching TRBD2 (6 bases). V lost 7 bases and J lost 6, with 19 bases in between. The CDR3 length is 15 residues. Germline CDR1 is LGHNA and CDR2 is YSLEER. This CDR3 reads CASKISMAGSNEQFF. The CDR3 region has the DNA TGCGCCAGCAAAATTAGCATGGCGGGATCCAATGAGCAGTTCTTC.

The chain recombines TRBV7-9 with TRBJ2-5, with 9 positions matching TRBD1. The CDR3 totals 14 residues. V dropped 5 bases and J dropped 5; count of bases not matched to a gene: 6. Germline V gene lookup returns CDR1 SEHNR and CDR2 FQNEAQ (reference sequence). The chain's CDR3 is CASSQGQGWETQYF. The CDR3 DNA sequence: TGTGCCAGCAGCCAAGGACAGGGGTGGGAGACCCAGTACTTC.

The chain uses TRBV27 and TRBJ2-7, with D hard to call. The V gene's germline CDR1 is MNHEY and CDR2 SMNVEV (reference sequence). The CDR3 consists of 14 residues. The ends were cut back, 5 bases at V and 3 bases at J, with 14 bases in the middle. The CDR3 loop reads CASSANPANYEQYF. In DNA form, the CDR3 reads TGTGCCAGCAGTGCGAACCCAGCAAACTACGAGCAGTACTTC.

V gene TRBV7-9 combines with J gene TRBJ2-7; 7 nucleotides align to TRBD2. Germline CDR1 reads SEHNR; CDR2 reads FQNEAQ (reference sequence). V lost 5 bases to trimming and J lost 3 bases; unmatched junction nucleotides: 10. This CDR3 has 15 residues. The DNA of the CDR3 is TGTGCCAGCAGCCCGGCTCTAGCGGCCCACTACGAGCAGTACTTC. It translates to CASSPALAAHYEQYF.

This clone occurred many times. The chain combines TRBV6-1 with TRBJ2-1; TRBD2 agrees at 12 bases. The CDR3 runs 15 residues. The junction had 8 bases not matched to a gene; V was cut back by 7 bases and J by 7 bases. Germline loops: CDR1 MNHNS, CDR2 SASEGT. CDR3 DNA: TGTGCCAGCACCAAACTAGCGGGAGGTCATAATGAGCAGTTCTTC. Its protein is CASTKLAGGHNEQFF.

This clone has a single count. The chain employs TRBV6-5 and TRBJ2-1; 9 bases are a match to TRBD1. The CDR3 length is 15 residues. The germline gives CDR1 MNHEY, CDR2 SVGAGI. V gave up 6 bases and J gave up 3 bases; unmatched junction bases: 6. This CDR3 reads CASRQGQGRYNEQFF. The CDR3 DNA sequence: TGTGCCAGCAGGCAAGGACAGGGGCGCTACAATGAGCAGTTCTTC.

The genes are TRBV13 and TRBJ1-3; the D gene is possibly TRBD1 (6 bases). Germline values: CDR1 PRHDT, CDR2 FYEKMQ (reference sequence). Trimming cost V 4 bases and J 4 bases, with 17 bases left between them. This CDR3 is built from 16 residues. This CDR3 is CASSSPRGGAGNTIYF. CDR3 nucleotides: TGTGCCAGCAGCTCCCCCCGGGGGGGCGCGGGAAACACCATATATTTT.

This chain uses TRBV10-1 with TRBJ2-3, with 12 bases identical to TRBD2. The germline V gene encodes CDR1 WNHNN and CDR2 SYGVQD (reference sequence). V lost 6 bases to trimming and J lost 2 bases; unmatched junction nucleotides: 9. This CDR3 is 17 amino acids long. CDR3 nucleotide sequence: TGCGCCAGCAGCCCAGGGACTAGCGGGCCCACCACAGATACGCAGTATTTT. This sequence encodes CASSPGTSGPTTDTQYF.

This clone has a single count. The chain recombines TRBV18 with TRBJ2-3, with 12 bases identical to TRBD2. V was pared by 3 bases and J by 5 bases, with 6 bases of the junction left unmatched. This CDR3 region has 16 residues. Germline assignment: CDR1 KGHSH and CDR2 LQKENI. The DNA for the CDR3 is TGTGCCAGCTCACCCGGACTAGCGGGACCCGGAGATACGCAGTATTTT. Amino acid sequence: CASSPGLAGPGDTQYF.

Regarding this clone: This specimen includes other DNA sequences encoding the same CDR3. The rearrangement links TRBV7-2 to TRBJ2-7, with no clear D. Germline V gene sequence: CDR1 SGHTA, CDR2 FQGNSA. V was pared by 5 bases and J by 5 bases, with 7 bases between. The CDR3 has 11 amino acids. This chain's CDR3 is CASSPGHEQYF. The DNA for the CDR3 is TGTGCCAGCAGCCCAGGCCACGAGCAGTACTTC. The full variable domain, rest sourced from reference TRBV7-2 and TRBJ2-7, is GAGVSQSPSNKVTEKGKDVELRCDPISGHTALYWYRQSLGQGLEFLIYFQGNSAPDKSGLPSDRFSAERTGGSVSTLTIQRTQQEDSAVYLCASSPGHEQYFGPGTRLTVT.

This clone was detected once. This CDR3 is also generated by other DNA sequences in the sample. V usage is TRBV19 and J usage is TRBJ2-1; possibly TRBD2 for D (5 bases). The length of the CDR3 is 15 residues. V lost 1 base, J lost 0 bases, and 7 bases lay in between. Germline loops: CDR1 LNHDA, CDR2 SQIVND (reference sequence). This chain's CDR3 is CASSIAGSSYNEQFF. The CDR3 nucleotides read TGTGCCAGTAGTATAGCGGGGAGCTCCTACAATGAGCAGTTCTTC.

This rearrangement joins TRBV29-1 to TRBJ2-1; perhaps TRBD2 as D (6 bases). Trimming left V 7 bases short and J 0 bases short, with 13 bases between. The CDR3 is 14 residues long. Germline CDR1 and CDR2: SQVTM and ANQGSEA. The CDR3 DNA reads as TGCAGCGCCCCGGGACTCAGCTCCTACAATGAGCAGTTCTTC. Its translation is CSAPGLSSYNEQFF.